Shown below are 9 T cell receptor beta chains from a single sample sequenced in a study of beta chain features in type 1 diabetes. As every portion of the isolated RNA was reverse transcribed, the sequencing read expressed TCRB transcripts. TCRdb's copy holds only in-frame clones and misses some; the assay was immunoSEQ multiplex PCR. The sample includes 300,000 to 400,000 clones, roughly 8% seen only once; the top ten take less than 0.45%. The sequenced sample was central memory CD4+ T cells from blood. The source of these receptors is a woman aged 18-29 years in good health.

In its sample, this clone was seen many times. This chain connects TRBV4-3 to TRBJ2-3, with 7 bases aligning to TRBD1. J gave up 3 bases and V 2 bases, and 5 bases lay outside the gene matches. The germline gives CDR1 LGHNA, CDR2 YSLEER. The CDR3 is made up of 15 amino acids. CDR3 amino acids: CASSQRTGWTDTQYF. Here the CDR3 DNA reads TGCGCCAGCAGCCAACGGACAGGATGGACAGATACGCAGTATTTT.

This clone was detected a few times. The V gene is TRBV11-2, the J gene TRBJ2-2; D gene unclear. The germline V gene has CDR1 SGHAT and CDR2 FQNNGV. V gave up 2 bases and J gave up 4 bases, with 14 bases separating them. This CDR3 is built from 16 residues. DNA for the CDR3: TGTGCCAGCAGCTTATTCATGGTTTCACCCACCGGGGAGCTGTTTTTT. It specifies CASSLFMVSPTGELFF.

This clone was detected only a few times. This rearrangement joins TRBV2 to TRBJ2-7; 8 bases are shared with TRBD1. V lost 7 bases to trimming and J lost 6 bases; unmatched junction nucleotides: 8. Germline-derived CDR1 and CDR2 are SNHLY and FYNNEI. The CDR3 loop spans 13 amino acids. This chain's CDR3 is CASTADRGGEQYF. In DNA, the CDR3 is TGTGCCAGCACTGCCGACAGGGGAGGCGAGCAGTACTTC.

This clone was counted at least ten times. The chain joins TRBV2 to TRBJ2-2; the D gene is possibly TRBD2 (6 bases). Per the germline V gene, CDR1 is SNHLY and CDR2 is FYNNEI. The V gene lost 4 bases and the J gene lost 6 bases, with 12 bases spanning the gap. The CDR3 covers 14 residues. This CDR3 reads CASSVVEGAGELFF. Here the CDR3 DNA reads TGTGCCAGCAGTGTAGTGGAGGGAGCCGGGGAGCTGTTTTTT.

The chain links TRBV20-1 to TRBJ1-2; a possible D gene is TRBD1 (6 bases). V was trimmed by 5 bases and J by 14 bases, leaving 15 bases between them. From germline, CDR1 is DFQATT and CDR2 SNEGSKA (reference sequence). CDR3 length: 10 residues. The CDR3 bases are TGCAGTGCTGGATTACAGGGAGATACCTTC. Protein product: CSAGLQGDTF.

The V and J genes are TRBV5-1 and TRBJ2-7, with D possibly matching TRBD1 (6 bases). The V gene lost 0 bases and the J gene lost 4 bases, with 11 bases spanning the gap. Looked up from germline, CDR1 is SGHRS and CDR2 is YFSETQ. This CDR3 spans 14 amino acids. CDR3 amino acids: CASSLDRAEYEQYF. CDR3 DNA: TGCGCCAGCAGCTTGGACAGGGCTGAGTACGAGCAGTACTTC. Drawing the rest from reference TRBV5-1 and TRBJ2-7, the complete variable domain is KAGVTQTPRYLIKTRGQQVTLSCSPISGHRSVSWYQQTPGQGLQFLFEYFSETQRNKGNFPGRFSGRQFSNSRSEMNVSTLELGDSALYLCASSLDRAEYEQYFGPGTRLTVT.

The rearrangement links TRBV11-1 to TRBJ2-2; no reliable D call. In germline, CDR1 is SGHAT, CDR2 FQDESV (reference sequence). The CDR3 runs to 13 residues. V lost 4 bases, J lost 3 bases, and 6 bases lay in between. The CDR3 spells CASSYGDTGELFF. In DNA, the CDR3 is TGTGCCAGCAGCTATGGGGACACCGGGGAGCTGTTTTTT.

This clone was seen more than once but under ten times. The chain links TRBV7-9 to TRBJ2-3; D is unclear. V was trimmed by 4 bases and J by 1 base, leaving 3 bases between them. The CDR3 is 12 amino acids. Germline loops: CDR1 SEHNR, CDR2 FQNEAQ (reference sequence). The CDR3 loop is CASSYRTDTQYF. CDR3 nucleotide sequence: TGTGCCAGCAGCTACCGCACAGATACGCAGTATTTT.

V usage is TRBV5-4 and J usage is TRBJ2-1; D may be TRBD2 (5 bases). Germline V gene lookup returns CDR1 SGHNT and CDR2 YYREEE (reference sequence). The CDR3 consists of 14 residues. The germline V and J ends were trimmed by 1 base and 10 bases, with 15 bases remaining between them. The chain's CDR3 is CASSLSSTEREQFF. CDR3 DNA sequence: TGTGCCAGCAGCTTGTCTAGCACGGAAAGGGAGCAGTTCTTC.